The clone carrying this T cell receptor beta chain was counted a few times. V trimming: 5 bases; J trimming: 5 bases; junction bases outside the gene matches: 11. Germline loops: CDR1 SGHNT, CDR2 YYREEE (reference sequence). The CDR3 consists of 15 residues. The sample comes from a study of blood T cell repertoires in COVID-19. Repertoires were generated with immunoSEQ multiplex PCR, while TCRdb's copy carries only in-frame clones and drops some. The sample consists of hundreds of thousands of clones, 87% of them appearing once. Material for sequencing was PBMCs or T cells enriched from blood (not recorded which). This clonotype originated in a woman aged 25-40 years who had recovered from COVID-19. The rearrangement links TRBV5-4 to TRBJ1-2, with 8 bases identical to TRBD1. CDR3 bases: TGTGCCAGCAGTCTTATTGGACAGGGCGATTATGGCTACACCTTC. Translated, it gives CASSLIGQGDYGYTF.